The 29 T cell receptor beta chains reported below all come from one sample, sequenced in a study of Ad26.COV2.S vaccination and SARS-CoV-2 variants. The treatment denotes: 19 received Ad26.COV2.S at low or high dose, single or two shots; about 5 received placebo; per-sample allocation not given. Vaccine and placebo recipients were sampled on day 63 after the first injection. The protocol was immunoSEQ multiplex PCR, while the TCRdb copy is restricted to in-frame clones and leaves out a portion. This sample has roughly 320,000 clones; around 87% occur once, and the top ten carry about 3%. The source material was peripheral blood, sampled in a trial of Ad26.COV2.S vaccine versus placebo. The source of these receptors is a person aged 18-60 years who received the Ad26.COV2.S COVID-19 vaccine or a placebo.

The gene calls are TRBV7-3 and TRBJ1-3; D not certain. With 3 bases removed from V and 0 bases from J, the gap between germline ends came to 12 bases. In germline, CDR1 is SGHTA, CDR2 FQGTGA. The CDR3 totals 16 residues. CDR3 nucleotide sequence: TGTGCCAGCAGCTTGAACGCTTTGGGCTCTGGAAACACCATATATTTT. It codes for CASSLNALGSGNTIYF. The whole variable domain, remainder taken from reference TRBV7-3 and TRBJ1-3, is GAGVSQTPSNKVTEKGKYVELRCDPISGHTALYWYRQSLGQGPEFLIYFQGTGAADDSGLPNDRFFAVRPEGSVSTLKIQRTERGDSAVYLCASSLNALGSGNTIYFGEGSWLTVV.

The chain carries TRBV7-9 and TRBJ2-7; TRBD1 agrees at 7 bases. Germline CDR1 is SEHNR and CDR2 is FQNEAQ (reference sequence). This CDR3 is built from 13 residues. Losses at the gene ends were 5 bases for V and 4 bases for J; bases not matched to a gene: 5. Here the CDR3 DNA reads TGTGCCAGCAGCCCAAGGGACAGATACGAGCAGTACTTC. This sequence encodes CASSPRDRYEQYF.

This chain uses TRBV15 with TRBJ2-5; no clear D gene. The CDR3 consists of 13 residues. The ends were cut back, 1 base at V and 4 bases at J, with 7 bases in the middle. Germline CDR1 LNHNV, CDR2 YYDKDF (reference sequence). CDR3 sequence (DNA): TGTGCCACCAGCAGAGCTCCTTCAGAGACCCAGTACTTC. Protein product: CATSRAPSETQYF.

The chain is built from TRBV12-5 and TRBJ1-4; a possible D gene is TRBD1 (5 bases). CDR3 length: 13 amino acids. Trimming left V 3 bases short and J 10 bases short, with 12 bases between. Germline V gene lookup returns CDR1 LGHNT and CDR2 FRNRAP. CDR3 sequence reads: CASGFGGDRKLFF. The CDR3 DNA follows: TGTGCTAGTGGTTTTGGGGGTGATCGAAAACTGTTTTTT.

The V gene is TRBV18, the J gene TRBJ2-5, with D unclear. The germline V and J ends were trimmed by 1 base and 3 bases, with 9 bases remaining between them. CDR1 and CDR2 (germline): KGHSH, LQKENI. This CDR3 region has 14 residues. CDR3 protein: CASSPQIGKETQYF. CDR3 DNA sequence: TGTGCCAGCTCACCACAAATAGGGAAAGAGACCCAGTACTTC.

This clone has a single count. The chain couples TRBV7-9 to TRBJ1-5; 11 nucleotides match TRBD1. The CDR3 is made up of 17 amino acids. Germline V CDR1 and CDR2: SEHNR, FQNEAQ (reference sequence). J gave up 3 bases and V 3 bases, and 7 bases lay outside the gene matches. The CDR3 coding sequence is TGTGCCAGCAGCTTGGGGACAGGGGGATCCCCCAATCAGCCCCAGCATTTT. Translation gives CASSLGTGGSPNQPQHF. Complete variable domain (other parts from reference TRBV7-9 and TRBJ1-5): DTGVSQNPRHKITKRGQNVTFRCDPISEHNRLYWYRQTLGQGPEFLTYFQNEAQLEKSRLLSDRFSAERPKGSFSTLEIQRTEQGDSAMYLCASSLGTGGSPNQPQHFGDGTRLSIL.

V gene TRBV4-3 combines with J gene TRBJ2-1; the D gene could be TRBD1 or TRBD2 (6 bases each). Trimming took off 0 bases at V and 8 bases at J, with 14 bases between the two ends. This CDR3 region has 15 residues. The germline V gene has CDR1 LGHNA and CDR2 YSLEER. The CDR3 DNA follows: TGCGCCAGCAGCCAAGAGTCTCGGGGGCTAGATGAGCAGTTCTTC. It specifies CASSQESRGLDEQFF.

In this sample, this clone turned up once. This sample also contains other DNA sequences that code for the same CDR3. J is TRBJ2-1 and V is TRBV19; D possibly corresponds to TRBD2 (5 bases). Germline values: CDR1 LNHDA, CDR2 SQIVND (reference sequence). CDR3 size: 13 residues. V was trimmed by 1 base and J by 4 bases, leaving 5 bases between them. Written as DNA, the CDR3 is TGTGCCAGTAGTATAGGGACTTACAATGAGCAGTTCTTC. Residues: CASSIGTYNEQFF. Full variable domain (remainder filled in from reference TRBV19 and TRBJ2-1): DGGITQSPKYLFRKEGQNVTLSCEQNLNHDAMYWYRQDPGQGLRLIYYSQIVNDFQKGDIAEGYSVSREKKESFPLTVTSAQKNPTAFYLCASSIGTYNEQFFGPGTRLTVL.

The chain links TRBV2 to TRBJ1-1, with D maybe TRBD1 (6 bases). The CDR3 runs to 13 residues. Germline loops: CDR1 SNHLY, CDR2 FYNNEI. The V end lost 3 bases, the J end lost 7 bases, and 12 bases lay between the germline ends. DNA for the CDR3: TGTGCCAGCAGTGATCGGGGGCGGAGTGAAGCTTTCTTT. This encodes CASSDRGRSEAFF.

This sequence joins TRBV29-1 and TRBJ1-1, with D uncertain. Between the trimmed V and J ends, which lost 4 bases and 0 bases, there was a span of 15 bases. Germline CDR1 is SQVTM and CDR2 is ANQGSEA. The CDR3 is 15 residues long. For the CDR3, the DNA is TGCAGCGTTGCCTTGAGGGCACCTCTGAACACTGAAGCTTTCTTT. It is translated as CSVALRAPLNTEAFF. Drawing the rest from reference TRBV29-1 and TRBJ1-1, the complete variable domain is SAVISQKPSRDICQRGTSLTIQCQVDSQVTMMFWYRQQPGQSLTLIATANQGSEATYESGFVIDKFPISRPNLTFSTLTVSNMSPEDSSIYLCSVALRAPLNTEAFFGQGTRLTVV.

This chain uses TRBV6-4 with TRBJ1-1; maybe TRBD1 (6 bases). In germline, CDR1 is MRHNA, CDR2 SNTAGT. Trimming cost V 3 bases and J 9 bases, with 20 bases left between them. There are 15 residues in the CDR3. The CDR3 DNA reads as TGTGCCAGCAGTGAACGGGAAAGCGGGGGGCGCCAAGCTTTCTTT. This sequence encodes CASSERESGGRQAFF.

The chain has TRBV4-1 and TRBJ1-1, with D perhaps matching TRBD1 (6 bases). The length of the CDR3 is 13 residues. Between the trimmed V and J ends, which lost 5 bases and 7 bases, there was a span of 14 bases. CDR1 is MGHRA and CDR2 is YSYEKL in the germline V gene. CDR3 protein: CASSYAGVVEAFF. For the CDR3, the DNA is TGCGCCAGCAGCTACGCAGGGGTTGTTGAAGCTTTCTTT.

This chain connects TRBV7-8 to TRBJ2-3, with D perhaps matching TRBD1 (5 bases). Trimming shortened V by 5 bases and J by 2 bases, and 14 bases separated the two germline ends. The V gene's germline CDR1 is SGHVS and CDR2 FQNEAQ. This CDR3 is 15 amino acids long. CDR3: CASSPDSTFTDTQYF. The CDR3 nucleotides are TGTGCCAGCAGCCCAGACAGTACCTTCACAGATACGCAGTATTTT.

The V gene is TRBV7-3, the J gene TRBJ2-5; D may be TRBD1 or TRBD2 (7 bases each). With 4 bases removed from V and 1 base from J, the gap between germline ends came to 25 bases. The CDR3 loop spans 19 amino acids. The germline CDR1 and CDR2 sequences are SGHTA and FQGTGA. Written as DNA, the CDR3 is TGTGCCAGCAGCTCACCGGGAAAAGCGGGACAGTCTATCCAAGAGACCCAGTACTTC. It yields the protein CASSSPGKAGQSIQETQYF.

CDR3 amino acids: CASSLWGGRTGELFF. CDR3 DNA: TGTGCCAGCAGCTTGTGGGGAGGTCGGACCGGGGAGCTGTTTTTT. The chain combines TRBV5-6 with TRBJ2-2; possibly TRBD2 for D (6 bases). The CDR3 extends over 15 amino acids. The V gene lost 1 base and the J gene lost 5 bases, with 12 bases spanning the gap. Germline V gives CDR1 SGHDT, CDR2 YYEEEE.

The chain employs TRBV2 and TRBJ1-2; D might be TRBD1 (5 bases). V lost 0 bases and J lost 7, with 15 bases in between. This CDR3 contains 15 residues. CDR1 is SNHLY, CDR2 FYNNEI, per germline. The CDR3 nucleotides read TGTGCCAGCAGTGAAGCGGGACTAGGATCTGCTGGCTACACCTTC. Its protein product is CASSEAGLGSAGYTF.

The chain carries TRBV30 and TRBJ2-7; TRBD2 might be the D (6 bases). V was cut by 5 bases and J by 8 bases, with 13 bases left in between. This CDR3 spans 11 amino acids. Per the germline V gene, CDR1 is GTSNPN and CDR2 is SVGIG (reference sequence). The CDR3 spells CAWSGGAQQYF. The CDR3 bases are TGTGCCTGGTCCGGAGGGGCCCAGCAGTACTTC. Full variable domain (outside the CDR3, taken from reference TRBV30 and TRBJ2-7): SQTIHQWPATLVQPVGSPLSLECTVEGTSNPNLYWYRQAAGRGLQLLFYSVGIGQISSEVPQNLSASRPQDRQFILSSKKLLLSDSGFYLCAWSGGAQQYFGPGTRLTVT.

The chain employs TRBV19 and TRBJ1-2; D gene unclear. Germline CDR1 reads LNHDA; CDR2 reads SQIVND (reference sequence). CDR3 size: 16 residues. V was trimmed by 3 bases and J by 0 bases, leaving 14 bases between them. Written as DNA, the CDR3 is TGTGCCAGTAGTATTGGGGTGGCCTTTACTAACTATGGCTACACCTTC. Translation: CASSIGVAFTNYGYTF.

The chain employs TRBV6-1 and TRBJ1-4, with D unresolved. Germline V gene lookup returns CDR1 MNHNS and CDR2 SASEGT. Trimming removed 0 bases from V and 8 bases from J, with 7 bases in between. The CDR3 sequence is 13 residues long. As DNA, the CDR3 is TGTGCCAGCAGTGAAGCGAGGCGCGAAAAACTGTTTTTT. Residues: CASSEARREKLFF.

The chain carries TRBV6-5 and TRBJ1-2, with 10 nucleotides matching TRBD1. V trimming: 2 bases; J trimming: 7 bases; junction bases outside the gene matches: 1. Germline values: CDR1 MNHEY, CDR2 SVGAGI. This CDR3 has 13 residues. The CDR3 spells CASSYGTGVGYTF. The CDR3 coding sequence is TGTGCCAGCAGTTACGGGACAGGGGTTGGCTACACCTTC.

The genes are TRBV7-9 and TRBJ1-2; a weak D match, TRBD1 (5 bases). CDR3 length: 16 amino acids. The germline V gene encodes CDR1 SEHNR and CDR2 FQNEAQ (reference sequence). V lost 1 base, J lost 2 bases, and 14 bases lay in between. CDR3 region: CASSLGPVGGNYGYTF. The DNA of the CDR3 is TGTGCCAGCAGCTTAGGGCCCGTCGGGGGAAACTATGGCTACACCTTC.

The chain is built from TRBV7-9 and TRBJ2-1, with D possibly matching TRBD1 (6 bases). The V gene's germline CDR1 is SEHNR and CDR2 FQNEAQ (reference sequence). V was cut by 3 bases and J by 8 bases, with 11 bases left in between. This CDR3 region has 13 residues. CDR3 region: CASSFPGTHEQFF. The CDR3 DNA is TGTGCCAGCAGCTTTCCGGGGACACATGAGCAGTTCTTC. The variable domain in full, completed from reference TRBV7-9 and TRBJ2-1, reads DTGVSQNPRHKITKRGQNVTFRCDPISEHNRLYWYRQTLGQGPEFLTYFQNEAQLEKSRLLSDRFSAERPKGSFSTLEIQRTEQGDSAMYLCASSFPGTHEQFFGPGTRLTVL.

With respect to this clone: A read error is possible here, since a much larger clone lies one base away. The sample holds other DNA sequences that translate to the same CDR3. The V call is TRBV10-3, the J call TRBJ1-2; 8 positions agree with TRBD1. V dropped 4 bases and J dropped 1; count of bases not matched to a gene: 14. The CDR3 is 18 residues long. Per the germline V gene, CDR1 is ENHRY and CDR2 is SYGVKD. CDR3 loop: CAISALKSTGALNYGYTF. The CDR3 region has the DNA TGTGCCATCAGTGCCCTCAAATCGACAGGGGCTCTTAACTATGGCTACACCTTC.

The chain joins TRBV9 to TRBJ1-2; perhaps TRBD1 as D (5 bases). V shed 0 bases and J shed 8 bases, with 8 bases lying between them. The CDR3 extends over 12 amino acids. CDR1 SGDLS and CDR2 YYNGEE come from the germline V gene. The CDR3 reads CASSVGGAGYTF. In DNA form, the CDR3 reads TGTGCCAGCAGCGTAGGGGGCGCCGGCTACACCTTC.

The chain combines TRBV19 with TRBJ1-1; the D gene is possibly TRBD1 (5 bases). From germline, CDR1 is LNHDA and CDR2 SQIVND (reference sequence). The CDR3 has 15 amino acids. V was clipped by 7 bases and J by 1 base, with 16 bases between them. The CDR3 region is CASTRTLRGNTEAFF. Written as DNA, the CDR3 is TGTGCCAGTACCCGAACCTTGAGGGGGAACACTGAAGCTTTCTTT.

This clone was seen a single time. V and J are TRBV12-3 or TRBV12-4 and TRBJ2-7, with D perhaps given as TRBD1 or TRBD2 (5 bases each). The CDR3 sequence is 12 residues long. V lost 6 bases, J lost 2 bases, and 8 bases lay in between. This CDR3 is CASRGDPYEQYF. In DNA, the CDR3 is TGTGCCAGCAGGGGGGACCCCTACGAGCAGTACTTC.

The chain employs TRBV10-3 and TRBJ1-5, with 8 bases matching TRBD1. In germline, CDR1 is ENHRY, CDR2 SYGVKD. V shed 3 bases, J shed 1 base, and the junction held 5 bases outside the gene matches. This CDR3 region has 16 residues. The chain's CDR3 is CAISDQRDRSNQPQHF. In DNA, the CDR3 is TGTGCCATCAGTGACCAACGGGACAGGAGCAATCAGCCCCAGCATTTT.

V is TRBV7-6 and J is TRBJ1-2; 8 bases align to TRBD1. CDR1 SGHVS and CDR2 FNYEAQ come from the germline V gene. The length of the CDR3 is 15 residues. V shed 3 bases and J 11 bases; nucleotides not matched to a gene: 14. The CDR3 DNA is TGTGCCAGCAGCTTTATCCCCGCTCCGACAGGGGAGTACACCTTC. Its translation is CASSFIPAPTGEYTF. The complete variable domain, with remaining parts taken from reference TRBV7-6 and TRBJ1-2, reads GAGVSQSPRYKVTKRGQDVALRCDPISGHVSLYWYRQALGQGPEFLTYFNYEAQQDKSGLPNDRFSAERPEGSISTLTIQRTEQRDSAMYRCASSFIPAPTGEYTFGSGTRLTVV.

V gene TRBV11-1 combines with J gene TRBJ2-7; a weak D match, TRBD2 (6 bases). The CDR3 runs 12 residues. Trimming removed 3 bases at V and 7 bases at J, with 10 bases between. Germline V gene data show CDR1 as SGHAT and CDR2 as FQDESV (reference sequence). CDR3 DNA sequence: TGTGCCAGCAGCTTTAGCGGTGTGGAGCAGTACTTC. Translation: CASSFSGVEQYF.